Below, 32 T cell receptor beta chains from the same sample are listed, as sequenced in a study of T cells in Graves' hyperthyroidism and ophthalmopathy. TCR beta CDR3 region amplification was performed from RNA transcripts. First-round RT-PCR with HTBI primers amplified the TCR CDR3 region. Using its own MiXCR run on the multiplex PCR reads, TCRdb lists one record per CDR3 protein. The table has almost 600,000 distinct CDR3 sequences, approximately 15% seen once. Sequenced: blood. These TCRs come from a young woman with Graves' hyperthyroidism that later progressed to Graves' ophthalmopathy.

This clonotype was detected ten times or more. CDR3 region: CASSLLQMNNEQFF. CDR3 coding DNA: TGTGCCAGCAGCTTACTGCAAATGAACAATGAGCAGTTCTTC. The chain recombines TRBV7-9 with TRBJ2-1; D is undetermined. The CDR3 is made up of 14 amino acids. Germline-derived CDR1 and CDR2 are SEHNR and FQNEAQ (reference sequence). V lost 2 bases, J lost 5 bases, and 10 bases lay in between.

This clonotype was observed at least ten times. The chain combines TRBV6-1 with TRBJ2-1; 9 bases match TRBD1. In germline, CDR1 is MNHNS, CDR2 SASEGT. The CDR3 consists of 18 residues. V shed 5 bases and J 7 bases; nucleotides not matched to a gene: 18. CDR3 residues: CASSYKRGTGGGSNEQFF. The CDR3 nucleotides read TGTGCCAGCAGTTACAAACGGGGTACAGGGGGCGGTTCGAATGAGCAGTTCTTC.

This clonotype was observed many times. The J gene is TRBJ1-1, the V gene TRBV18; D unresolved. The germline V gene encodes CDR1 KGHSH and CDR2 LQKENI. Deletions cut 2 bases from V and 0 bases from J, with 13 bases between. The CDR3 covers 16 residues. The CDR3 nucleotides read TGTGCCAGCTCACCATTTGAGGGTTTCGTGAACACTGAAGCTTTCTTT. Translating gives CASSPFEGFVNTEAFF.

The chain has TRBV7-9 and TRBJ2-7; tentative D call: TRBD1 (5 bases). Looked up from germline, CDR1 is SEHNR and CDR2 is FQNEAQ (reference sequence). The CDR3 is 13 residues long. Trimming left V 5 bases short and J 3 bases short, with 11 bases between. In nucleotides, the CDR3 is TGTGCCAGCAGCGAAGGACACAACTACGAGCAGTACTTC. Amino acids: CASSEGHNYEQYF.

The chain carries TRBV19 and TRBJ1-5; no clear D gene. Trimming stripped 2 bases from V and 3 bases from J, with 5 bases between. The CDR3 consists of 13 residues. Germline V gives CDR1 LNHDA, CDR2 SQIVND (reference sequence). In nucleotides, the CDR3 is TGTGCCAGTAGTATACAGTCCAATCAGCCCCAGCATTTT. This gives the protein CASSIQSNQPQHF. The full variable domain, in which reference TRBV19 and TRBJ1-5 provide the parts outside the CDR3, is DGGITQSPKYLFRKEGQNVTLSCEQNLNHDAMYWYRQDPGQGLRLIYYSQIVNDFQKGDIAEGYSVSREKKESFPLTVTSAQKNPTAFYLCASSIQSNQPQHFGDGTRLSIL.

This clonotype has at least ten counts. This rearrangement joins TRBV20-1 to TRBJ1-6; weak D call: TRBD1 (5 bases). The CDR3 totals 15 residues. V shed 3 bases and J shed 1 base, with 10 bases lying between them. Germline CDR1 DFQATT, CDR2 SNEGSKA (reference sequence). Here the CDR3 reads CSASGGSSYNSPLHF. CDR3 nucleotide sequence: TGCAGTGCTAGTGGGGGGAGTTCCTATAATTCACCCCTCCACTTT.

The J gene is TRBJ1-4, the V gene TRBV7-2; 8 bases match TRBD1. The CDR3 extends over 14 amino acids. V gave up 2 bases and J gave up 7 bases; unmatched junction bases: 3. Germline assignment: CDR1 SGHTA and CDR2 FQGNSA. CDR3 residues: CASSLNRGGEKLFF. The CDR3 nucleotides are TGTGCCAGCAGCTTAAACAGGGGGGGTGAAAAACTGTTTTTT.

The chain carries TRBV6-1 and TRBJ2-5, with 9 bases fitting TRBD1. Trimming cost V 7 bases and J 4 bases; bases outside gene matches: 10. Germline V gives CDR1 MNHNS, CDR2 SASEGT. The CDR3 length is 15 residues. In nucleotides, the CDR3 is TGTGCCAGCAAAACCGGGACAGGGAATCGAGAGACCCAGTACTTC. This codes for CASKTGTGNRETQYF.

DNA of the CDR3: TGTGCCAGCACCACCATTCCGGGACAGCCATACAATGAGCAGTTCTTC. Translating it yields CASTTIPGQPYNEQFF. The rearrangement uses TRBV6-1 and TRBJ2-1; 7 nucleotides agree with TRBD1. Germline V gene sequence: CDR1 MNHNS, CDR2 SASEGT. V lost 7 bases, J lost 4 bases, and 13 bases stayed unmatched. The CDR3 has 16 residues.

In this sample, this clonotype turned up a few times. The chain couples TRBV5-4 to TRBJ1-3; 9 bases are shared with TRBD1. Germline V gene sequence: CDR1 SGHNT, CDR2 YYREEE (reference sequence). The CDR3 contains 15 residues. J was trimmed by 3 bases and V by 4 bases; bases with no gene match: 5. CDR3 coding DNA: TGTGCCAGCAGCGGAACAGGGGGCGTTGGAAACACCATATATTTT. Its protein product is CASSGTGGVGNTIYF.

This clonotype was found many times. The V gene is TRBV10-3, the J gene TRBJ2-7, with TRBD1 matching 7 bases. This CDR3 region has 14 residues. After removal of 9 bases from V and 1 base from J, the junction contained 9 bases not matched to a gene. Germline loops: CDR1 ENHRY, CDR2 SYGVKD. CDR3 region: CAITQGTASYEQYF. The CDR3 bases are TGTGCCATAACACAGGGGACGGCTTCCTACGAGCAGTACTTC.

This clonotype was recorded at least ten times. At one boundary the junction diverges from the germline segment, which might be a read error. V and J are TRBV29-1 and TRBJ2-1; 7 positions match TRBD2. CDR3 length: 14 residues. Germline loops: CDR1 SQVTM, CDR2 ANQGSEA. Here the CDR3 DNA reads TGCAGCGTCGAAGCCCCTGCGGGGGTCAATGAGCAGTTCTTC. It specifies CSVEAPAGVNEQFF.

This clonotype showed up just a few times. The CDR3 sequence: CASSQGASGRGPTDTQYF. As DNA, the CDR3 is TGCGCCAGCAGCCAAGGGGCTAGCGGGAGGGGACCGACAGATACGCAGTATTTT. This chain joins TRBV4-3 and TRBJ2-3; 12 bases agree with TRBD2. Germline CDR1 reads LGHNA; CDR2 reads YSLEER. The CDR3 runs 18 residues. The V segment lost 1 base and the J segment 3 bases; nucleotides outside the gene matches: 8.

This clonotype was found many times. The J gene is TRBJ2-2, the V gene TRBV30, with D uncertain. The V end lost 1 base, the J end lost 1 base, and 4 bases lay between the germline ends. CDR1 and CDR2 from the germline V gene are GTSNPN and SVGIG (reference sequence). The CDR3 spans 13 residues. Here the CDR3 reads CAWSARNTGELFF. The CDR3 DNA is TGTGCCTGGAGTGCCCGGAACACCGGGGAGCTGTTTTTT.

This clonotype was observed many times. The CDR3 protein is CASSVAGSNTEAFF. In DNA, the CDR3 is TGTGCCAGCAGTGTAGCAGGCTCGAACACTGAAGCTTTCTTT. The chain links TRBV25-1 to TRBJ1-1, with D hard to call. The CDR3 contains 14 residues. Germline CDR1 and CDR2: MGHDK and SYGVNS. The V end lost 4 bases, the J end lost 1 base, and 10 bases lay between the germline ends.

This rearrangement joins TRBV5-5 to TRBJ1-2; a weak D match, TRBD1 (6 bases). The germline V and J ends were trimmed by 4 bases and 6 bases, with 16 bases remaining between them. This CDR3 contains 14 residues. Germline CDR1 and CDR2: SGHKS and YYEKEE (reference sequence). The CDR3 loop is CASSLPTGHNGYTF. In DNA form, the CDR3 reads TGTGCCAGCAGCCTCCCTACGGGACACAATGGCTACACCTTC.

This chain links TRBV5-6 with TRBJ1-5, with unresolved D. Germline V gene data show CDR1 as SGHDT and CDR2 as YYEEEE. This CDR3 has 16 amino acids. Trimming stripped 4 bases from V and 1 base from J, with 15 bases between. The CDR3 here is CASSLGRGMSNQPQHF. CDR3 nucleotides: TGTGCCAGCAGCCTCGGGAGAGGGATGAGCAATCAGCCCCAGCATTTT. The entire variable domain, with the rest obtained from reference TRBV5-6 and TRBJ1-5, is as follows: DAGVTQSPTHLIKTRGQQVTLRCSPKSGHDTVSWYQQALGQGPQFIFQYYEEEERQRGNFPDRFSGHQFPNYSSELNVNALLLGDSALYLCASSLGRGMSNQPQHFGDGTRLSIL.

This clonotype was counted between two and nine times. This chain joins TRBV5-1 and TRBJ2-7; 9 nucleotides agree with TRBD2. The germline gives CDR1 SGHRS, CDR2 YFSETQ. With V trimmed by 5 bases and J by 2 bases, 8 bases remained unmatched. CDR3 size: 15 residues. DNA of the CDR3: TGCGCCAGCAGGGAAGCGGGAGGAAACCCCTACGAGCAGTACTTC. As protein: CASREAGGNPYEQYF.

The CDR3 bases are TGTGCCAGCAGTTACAGTATTGAGGCAGGGATTAACTACGAGCAGTACTTC. Translation: CASSYSIEAGINYEQYF. The chain recombines TRBV6-2 or TRBV6-3 with TRBJ2-7; possibly TRBD1 for D (5 bases). Germline assignment: CDR1 MNHEY and CDR2 SVGEGT. The CDR3 has 17 amino acids. The V end lost 2 bases, the J end lost 3 bases, and 20 bases lay between the germline ends.

The count of this clonotype is one. The genes are TRBV6-5 and TRBJ2-3, with 13 bases that match TRBD2. Germline assignment: CDR1 MNHEY and CDR2 SVGAGI. Trimming cost V 0 bases and J 13 bases; bases outside gene matches: 16. The CDR3 has 18 amino acids. The DNA for the CDR3 is TGTGCCAGCAGTTACTCGGACCTGGGACTAGCGGGGCATACTGGAGAGTATTTT. This translates into CASSYSDLGLAGHTGEYF.

This clonotype was recorded many times. This rearrangement joins TRBV29-1 to TRBJ2-3; D gene unclear. V was clipped by 4 bases and J by 0 bases, with 11 bases between them. Germline V lookup: CDR1 SQVTM, CDR2 ANQGSEA. The CDR3 has 14 amino acids. This chain's CDR3 is CSVVFGPSTDTQYF. Here the CDR3 DNA reads TGCAGCGTTGTATTCGGCCCTAGCACAGATACGCAGTATTTT.

The rearrangement uses TRBV4-1 and TRBJ1-1; D not resolved. This CDR3 is 15 amino acids long. Germline V gives CDR1 MGHRA, CDR2 YSYEKL. Trimming stripped 2 bases from V and 4 bases from J, with 14 bases between. CDR3 region: CASSQSSILGTEAFF. In DNA, the CDR3 is TGCGCCAGCAGCCAATCAAGCATACTGGGCACTGAAGCTTTCTTT.

Points on this clonotype: A much larger clone sits a single nucleotide away, making a read error possible. The chain has TRBV7-3 and TRBJ2-7; D perhaps matches TRBD2 (6 bases). The CDR3 is made up of 13 amino acids. Germline V gene data show CDR1 as SGHTA and CDR2 as FQGTGA. DNA of the CDR3: TGTGCCGGCAGCAACGGGGGAGGATACGAGCAGTACTTC. The encoded protein is CAGSNGGGYEQYF.

The chain recombines TRBV20-1 with TRBJ2-7, with 10 nucleotides matching TRBD2. This CDR3 is 15 amino acids long. The V gene's germline CDR1 is DFQATT and CDR2 SNEGSKA (reference sequence). V was pared by 5 bases and J by 1 base, with 8 bases of the junction left unmatched. As DNA, the CDR3 is TGCAGTGCTCCGTCAACTAGCGGGGAATCCTACGAGCAGTACTTC. Translated: CSAPSTSGESYEQYF.

The J gene is TRBJ2-7, the V gene TRBV12-3 or TRBV12-4; D unclear. This CDR3 is built from 13 residues. V gave up 5 bases and J gave up 7 bases, with 15 bases separating them. The CDR3 DNA reads as TGTGCCAGCAGTCCTACTGAGGCCTGGGAGCAGTACTTC. Its translation: CASSPTEAWEQYF.

This clonotype was seen ten or more times. This chain uses TRBV7-8 with TRBJ1-1, with D tentatively TRBD1 (5 bases). The length of the CDR3 is 15 residues. Germline CDR1 SGHVS, CDR2 FQNEAQ. Trimming pared 5 bases from V and 5 bases from J, leaving 18 bases between. The CDR3 nucleotides are TGTGCCAGCAGCCCTACTGGTCCTCAGGGAACTGAAGCTTTCTTT. This codes for CASSPTGPQGTEAFF.

This clonotype was recorded a few times. CDR3 sequence: CASSQIGTVSYEQYF. CDR3 nucleotide sequence: TGTGCCAGCAGCCAAATTGGGACAGTTTCCTACGAGCAGTACTTC. V and J are TRBV14 and TRBJ2-7; 7 bases align to TRBD1. With 2 bases clipped from V and 1 base from J, the junction kept 5 bases outside the gene matches. The germline CDR1 and CDR2 sequences are SGHDN and FVKESK. This CDR3 comprises 15 residues.

This clonotype has ten or more counts. This chain links TRBV28 with TRBJ1-2, with 11 bases matching TRBD1. V shed 9 bases, J shed 6 bases, and the junction held 12 bases outside the gene matches. The CDR3 consists of 15 residues. Germline CDR1 reads MDHEN; CDR2 reads SYDVKM. The CDR3 here is CASRTGGAPGDGYTF. In DNA form, the CDR3 reads TGTGCCAGTAGGACAGGGGGCGCCCCAGGAGATGGCTACACCTTC.

This clonotype was counted a single time. This chain uses TRBV20-1 with TRBJ2-2; 7 bases are a match to TRBD2. V gave up 3 bases and J gave up 1 base; unmatched junction bases: 5. The germline V gene encodes CDR1 DFQATT and CDR2 SNEGSKA (reference sequence). This CDR3 spans 15 amino acids. CDR3 loop: CSAREASGNTGELFF. In DNA, the CDR3 is TGCAGTGCTAGGGAGGCTAGCGGGAACACCGGGGAGCTGTTTTTT.

This clonotype was detected ten times or more. J is TRBJ1-5 and V is TRBV28; D is ambiguous. In germline, CDR1 is MDHEN, CDR2 SYDVKM. The CDR3 consists of 15 residues. V was shortened by 1 base and J by 7 bases, with 14 bases between the two germline ends. CDR3 in DNA: TGTGCCAGCAGTTTATCCCACGGAGTCGGACAGCCCCAGCATTTT. Its translation: CASSLSHGVGQPQHF.

The sample holds many counts of this clonotype. The chain recombines TRBV9 with TRBJ1-1, with D hard to call. CDR1 and CDR2 from the germline V gene are SGDLS and YYNGEE. Between the trimmed V and J ends, which lost 0 bases and 5 bases, there was a span of 8 bases. The CDR3 is 13 residues long. The CDR3 here is CASSVGVVTEAFF. CDR3 nucleotide sequence: TGTGCCAGCAGCGTAGGTGTAGTTACTGAAGCTTTCTTT.

About this clonotype itself: This could be a read error, since a much larger clone is one nucleotide away. This is likely a read error, given that the CDR3 carries no conserved phenylalanine or tryptophan at its end. V gene TRBV29-1 combines with J gene TRBJ2-7; no definite D call. Germline-derived CDR1 and CDR2 are SQVTM and ANQGSEA. The V end lost 4 bases, the J end lost 6 bases, and 13 bases lay between the germline ends. The CDR3 is made up of 12 amino acids. The CDR3, as DNA: TGCAGCGTTGCCCAGGCCCAATCCGAGCAGTACCTC. This translates into CSVAQAQSEQYL.